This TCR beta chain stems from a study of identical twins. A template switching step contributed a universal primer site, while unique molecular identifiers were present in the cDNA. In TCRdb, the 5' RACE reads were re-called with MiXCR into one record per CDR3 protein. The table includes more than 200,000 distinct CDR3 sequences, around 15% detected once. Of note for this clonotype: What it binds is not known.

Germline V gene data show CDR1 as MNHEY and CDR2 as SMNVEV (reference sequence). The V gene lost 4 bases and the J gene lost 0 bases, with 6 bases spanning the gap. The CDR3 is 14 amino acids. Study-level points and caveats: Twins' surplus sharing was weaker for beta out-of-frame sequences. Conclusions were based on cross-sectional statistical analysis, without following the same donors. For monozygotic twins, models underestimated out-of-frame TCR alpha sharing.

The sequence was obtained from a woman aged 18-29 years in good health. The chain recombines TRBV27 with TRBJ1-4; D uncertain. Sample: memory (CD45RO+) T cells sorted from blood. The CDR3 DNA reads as TGTGCCAGCAGTTATGCTGCAACTAATGAAAAACTGTTTTTT. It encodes CASSYAATNEKLFF.